Included here is one T cell receptor beta chain sequence, with context. This specimen belongs to a study of control samples from healthy donors and cancer patients. Libraries were prepared by immunoSEQ multiplex PCR; TCRdb keeps only in-frame clonotypes and omits some of them. The data show tens of thousands of clones, roughly 90% seen once. The CDR3 is made up of 11 amino acids. Germline values: CDR1 LNHDA, CDR2 SQIVND (reference sequence). With 6 bases removed from V and 8 bases from J, the gap between germline ends came to 7 bases. This sequence originates from a woman aged 55-69 years with head and neck cancer. The sample comprised PBMCs. The V call is TRBV19, the J call TRBJ1-4, with no clear D. The CDR3 sequence: CASRRGEKLFF. CDR3 nucleotides: TGTGCCAGTAGACGTGGAGAAAAACTGTTTTTT.